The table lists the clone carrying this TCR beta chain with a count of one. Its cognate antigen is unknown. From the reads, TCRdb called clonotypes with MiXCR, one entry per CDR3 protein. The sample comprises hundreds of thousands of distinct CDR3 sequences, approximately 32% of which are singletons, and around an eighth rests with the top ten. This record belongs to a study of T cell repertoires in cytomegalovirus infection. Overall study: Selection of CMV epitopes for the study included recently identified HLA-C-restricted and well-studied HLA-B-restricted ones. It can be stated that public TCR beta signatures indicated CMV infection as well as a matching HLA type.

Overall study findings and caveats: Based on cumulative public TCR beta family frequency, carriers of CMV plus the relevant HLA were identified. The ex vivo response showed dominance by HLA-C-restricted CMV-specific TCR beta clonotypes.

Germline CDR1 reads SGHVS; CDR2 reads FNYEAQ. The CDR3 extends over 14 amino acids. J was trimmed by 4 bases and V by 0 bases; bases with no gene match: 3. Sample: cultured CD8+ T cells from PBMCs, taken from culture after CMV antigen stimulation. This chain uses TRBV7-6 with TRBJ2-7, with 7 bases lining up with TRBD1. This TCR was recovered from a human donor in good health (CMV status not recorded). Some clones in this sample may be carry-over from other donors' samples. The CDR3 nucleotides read TGTGCCAGCAGCTTAGCACAGGGGAGATACGAGCAGTACTTC. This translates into CASSLAQGRYEQYF.